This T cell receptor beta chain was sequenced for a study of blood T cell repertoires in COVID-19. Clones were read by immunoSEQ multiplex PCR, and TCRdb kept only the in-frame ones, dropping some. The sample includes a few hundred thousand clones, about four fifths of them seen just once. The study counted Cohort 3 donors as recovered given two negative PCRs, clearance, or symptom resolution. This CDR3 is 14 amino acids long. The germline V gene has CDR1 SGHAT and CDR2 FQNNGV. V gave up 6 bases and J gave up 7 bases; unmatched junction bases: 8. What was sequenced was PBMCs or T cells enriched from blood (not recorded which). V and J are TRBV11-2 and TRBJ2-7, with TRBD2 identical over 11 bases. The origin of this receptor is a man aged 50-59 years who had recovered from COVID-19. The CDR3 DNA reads TGTGCCAGCAGATTTAGCGGGGGGGCCCGGGAGCAGTACTTC. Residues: CASRFSGGAREQYF.